The clone carrying this T cell receptor beta chain was observed many times. These data originate in a study of metastatic and nonmetastatic thyroid tumors. On the study more broadly: Comparison of repertoires was carried out across blood and tumor or nodule tissue from malignant and benign thyroid patients.

TCRdb re-called clones from the PCR reads using MiXCR. The data contain tens of thousands of clones, about 15% of them seen just once; the ten biggest clones take up about 9.9%. CDR1 SGHRS and CDR2 YFSETQ come from the germline V gene. V lost 1 base, J lost 2 bases, and 8 bases stayed unmatched. The CDR3 is 18 residues long. Before thyroid surgery, none of the patients had received any treatment. The sequence was collected from a female donor with papillary thyroid cancer or a benign thyroid nodule (not recorded which). Some clones in this sample may be carry-over from other donors' samples. Sequencing was performed on tumor tissue. V is TRBV5-1 and J is TRBJ2-7; 14 nucleotides line up with TRBD2. The CDR3 sequence: CASSLYGLAGGSAYEQYF. The CDR3 DNA sequence: TGCGCCAGCAGCTTGTATGGACTAGCGGGAGGATCCGCCTACGAGCAGTACTTC.